This T cell receptor (beta chain) was sequenced during a study of somatic mutations in cytotoxic T cells in rheumatoid arthritis. In the authors' workflow: Matching published virus-specific TCRB sequences was rare for patient CD8+ clones that were larger than 1%. TCRdb's copy holds only in-frame clones and misses some; the assay was immunoSEQ multiplex PCR. D and trimming come from the DNA, and the V and J calls and clone size come from that table. The profile covers around 5,000 clones, with about four fifths appearing a single time and roughly 71% taken by the ten largest. The ends lost 2 bases at V and 9 bases at J; junction bases unmatched: 8. In germline, CDR1 is SGDLS, CDR2 YYNGEE. This CDR3 is built from 15 residues. Study-level findings and limits: Antigens bound by the expanded CD8+ clones were not identified. Among rheumatoid arthritis patients and age-matched healthy controls, CD8+ T-cell clonality was not significantly different. A finding that went unadjusted for multiple comparisons was the slight underrepresentation of TRBV07 in rheumatoid arthritis patients.

Remarks on this clone: What it binds is unknown.

Sequences were derived from CD8+ T cells sorted from blood, sampled at a follow-up visit. The clonotype comes from a man aged 35 to 55 with rheumatoid arthritis. This chain links TRBV9 with TRBJ2-1; 10 bases match TRBD1. The CDR3 nucleotides read TGTGCCAGCAGCGTCGCCGGGACAGGGGCGGGTGAGCAGTTCTTC. Encoded protein: CASSVAGTGAGEQFF.